This TCR beta chain was sequenced during a study of regulatory T cells in long-lasting Graves disease (dated by TCRdb to about 2021). Some background on the complete study: In the newly diagnosed Graves' disease group, patients had been taking antithyroid drugs for less than 3 months. This study used TCR sequencing and RNA sequencing of peripheral blood to compare persistent Graves' disease patients against newly diagnosed Graves' disease patients. The study was registered as a clinical trial and conducted in China. TCR sequencing covered 13 persistent and some 20 newly diagnosed Graves' disease patients, 33 samples in total. The study at large found these results: Peripheral blood alone was examined, since thyroid tissue, which constituted the primary lesion, could not be accessed. As a limitation, the authors acknowledged that the small sample size may reduce accuracy. Preferential use of TRBV28, TRBJ1-2 and TRBJ2-5 was observed in persistent disease, whereas TRBV20-1 and TRBJ2-1 were favored in newly diagnosed disease. Persistent Graves' disease patients showed lower TCR Shannon entropy and fewer highly expanded clones than newly diagnosed patients, suggesting clonal expansion. Persistent patients shared more public clonotypes among themselves (around 2,500) than newly diagnosed patients did (about 900). Sequencing and analysis were limited to the TCR beta chain.

The CDR3 has 15 amino acids, counting the end cysteine and phenylalanine. Solely the CDR3 DNA is kept, with 45 bases framed from the first base. Via the germline V gene, CDR1 is MGHRA and CDR2 YSYEKL. Relative to germline, V is missing 3 bases and J is missing 6 bases, with 4 bases of the junction outside any gene match. In regard to this clonotype: No antigen is known for it. The sample holds no much larger clone one base away, and base qualities are not on file.

The library relied on multiplex PCR. The run used an Illumina HiSeq 4000. CDR3 regions were amplified by Arm-PCR with iRepertoire HTBI primers to construct TCR beta libraries. Gel purification was performed on PCR products prior to sequencing. As for the original processing: Gene usage analysis of CDR3 amino acid clonotypes used the 62 TRBV and 11 to 15 TRBJ segments found across samples. COPE and FqMerger were used to merge the filtered high-quality paired reads into contigs. Contigs were aligned with BLAST to IMGT TRBV, TRBD and TRBJ reference genes, and CDR3 was defined per IMGT. Clonotypes above 0.1% frequency were classified as highly expanded clones. Shannon entropy served as the measure of repertoire diversity, while the Gini coefficient captured V-J evenness. Public clonotypes were defined as clonotypes shared by more than one individual. Using fastp at Q25 and MiXCR, TCRdb reprocessed the public reads and kept productive beta chains. Each entry merges the rows of one CDR3 protein and shows their most common DNA and genes. TCRdb's processing, not the study's, gives the V and J calls here. The sample yields about 520,000 distinct CDR3 sequences; approximately 12% were counted once. The ten largest clonotypes hold roughly 9.3% of the sample.

Per the publication, the time point label means: newly diagnosed GD, antithyroid drugs for less than 3 months. For both TCR sequencing and RNA sequencing, RNA was extracted from PBMCs in TRIzol. The diagnosis of Graves' disease followed American Thyroid Association guidelines. Patients for the study were recruited at an endocrinology department in Xi'an, China. Each patient gave around 9.2 milliliters of peripheral blood, collected in an EDTA anticoagulant tube. Ficoll Paque Plus density gradient separation was used to isolate PBMCs, and no further T cell sorting was performed. An Agilent 2100 Bioanalyzer and agarose gel were used to check RNA quality, and a NanoDrop 2000 was used to measure RNA concentration. These data are also associated with another study on T cells in Graves' hyperthyroidism and ophthalmopathy. The second study, in turn, reports: A patient counted as having stable Graves' hyperthyroidism if no progression to ophthalmopathy occurred over 18 months of follow-up. The hyperthyroidism patients were between 18 and 65 years old and newly diagnosed, with a disease duration of less than 2 months. The study excluded patients with uncontrolled infections, other autoimmune diseases, pregnancy or lactation. Diagnoses relied on clinical symptoms, serum thyroxine and TRAb, thyroid ultrasound and orbital computed tomography. The first round of RT-PCR for the TCR CDR3 was performed with the HTBI primer set and the Qiagen OneStep RT-PCR kit. Most expanded thyroid clonotypes (frequency above 0.001) were also detected in blood, a finding suggesting that blood repertoires may reflect thyroid immune responses. A 13 V-J signature model separated ophthalmopathy from stable hyperthyroidism, with just over 85% sensitivity and roughly 81% specificity in cross-validation and 80%/75% in testing. During validation, the model predicted progression to ophthalmopathy a median of about 6.5 months ahead of onset, with around 71% sensitivity and 72.22% specificity. TCR V-J signatures able to tell the groups apart were searched for in a discovery cohort of about a hundred patients, of whom around 43 had Graves' ophthalmopathy and around 58 had stable Graves' hyperthyroidism. An independent validation cohort of around 19 hyperthyroidism patients and more than 15 patients who later progressed to ophthalmopathy tested prospective prediction of ophthalmopathy. The 90 or so discovery patients were randomly split 7:3 into training and test sets. The study also compared thyroid tissue and blood T-cell repertoires from 6 or 7 Graves' hyperthyroidism patients. After sampling, hyperthyroidism patients received methimazole starting at 30 mg daily, and ophthalmopathy patients received high-dose intravenous methylprednisolone. The libraries were constructed in a second round of multiplex PCR and then size-selected and purified. Sequencing of the libraries was done on an Illumina HiSeq2000 using paired-end 100 bp reads. SOAPnuke was used to process the raw data, with reads discarded if the reads contained adapters or uncalled bases, had a mean Phred below 15, or lacked an exact constant-primer or identifier match. High-quality paired reads were merged using COPE v1.2.5, and each unique nucleotide sequence was defined as a clonotype. MiTCR v1.1 was used to align the clonotypes against IMGT TRBV, TRBD and TRBJ reference segments. The analysis included only V-J combinations with a frequency above 0.0001, which together covered more than 98% of the repertoires. A TCS score was defined as the ratio of F50 (clonal expansion) to E x V (chaos), with BLOSUM62-based TCRdist applied between CDR3 peptides within each V-J. Welch's t-statistics and random forest reduced 514 V-J features to under 15, which were used in a naive Bayes classifier (R e1071). Sample size was not statistically predetermined, and blinding of investigators to group allocation was not performed. According to the paper, TCR Vbeta CDR3 sequencing was carried out on around 140 peripheral blood samples, which came from some 41 ophthalmopathy, under 85 hyperthyroidism and roughly 17 progressor patients.

Specimen: peripheral blood mononuclear cells (PBMCs), collected at new diagnosis, from a patient treated with antithyroid drugs. The chain is made from TRBV4-1 and TRBJ1-4; 10 central nucleotides agree with TRBD1. This clonotype was sampled from a woman in her twenties or thirties with Graves disease. Donor details come from another sample of the same person, matched by shared clones. The DNA reads TGCGCCAGCAGCCATCCGACAGGGGGCTATGAAAAACTGTTTTTT. Translated, this gives CASSHPTGGYEKLFF.